These T cell receptor beta chains were read from a single sample in a study of blood T cell repertoires in COVID-19. TCRdb's copy holds only in-frame clones and misses some; the assay was immunoSEQ multiplex PCR. Counted here are 200,000 to 250,000 clones, around 87% occurring once; the ten biggest clones make up approximately 16%. The sequenced material came from PBMCs or T cells enriched from blood (not recorded which). The receptors shown here come from a man younger than 40 who had been exposed to COVID-19. The CDR3 runs from the conserved cysteine through the conserved F or W. The order of the fields is D gene, V gene, J gene, CDR3 length, clone size, CDR3 DNA, CDR3 protein. The D gene is left open where the match is weak. Some rows mark clone size as missing; the rest say once, few, many or name a class of expanded clone.

>TRBD1|TRBV14|TRBJ1-1|13|-
TGTGCCAGCAGCCAAGGGTATGACAGGGCGGCTTTCTTT
CASSQGYDRAAFF
>-|TRBV3-1/TRBV3-2|TRBJ2-4|14|-
TGTGCCAGCAGCCAAGCAGGGACCAAAAACATTCAGTACTTC
CASSQAGTKNIQYF
>-|TRBV6-5|TRBJ1-4|13|-
TGTGCCAGCGGGCTCCGGGGAAGGGAAAAACTGTTTTTT
CASGLRGREKLFF
>-|TRBV2|TRBJ1-4|14|-
TGTGCCAGCAGTGAATCGATTTCCGACGGGGAACTGTTTTTT
CASSESISDGELFF
>-|TRBV6-5|TRBJ1-1|15|-
TGTGCCAGCACCCCTATTTGGGGGGTGAACACTGAAGCTTTCTTT
CASTPIWGVNTEAFF
>TRBD2|TRBV24-1|TRBJ2-5|13|once
TGTGCCACCCAGACTAGCGGGGGGGAGACCCAGTACTTC
CATQTSGGETQYF
>-|TRBV5-1|TRBJ2-7|14|-
TGCGCCAGCAGCCCACCGGGTCATCAAGTCGAGCAGTACTTC
CASSPPGHQVEQYF
>-|TRBV3-1/TRBV3-2|TRBJ2-5|11|-
TGTGCCAGCAGCCAAGGGCAGACCCAGTACTTC
CASSQGQTQYF
>-|TRBV7-9|TRBJ1-1|14|-
TGTGCCAGCAGCTTAGGTGGCGGCAACACTGAAGCTTTCTTT
CASSLGGGNTEAFF
>TRBD1|TRBV9|TRBJ2-5|16|-
TGTGCCAGCAGCGTAGGTGCGGGACAGGGGGAAGAGACCCAGTACTTC
CASSVGAGQGEETQYF
>TRBD1|TRBV6-5|TRBJ1-2|16|-
TGTGCCAGCAGTTACTTGAGGACAGGATCTAACTATGGCTACACCTTC
CASSYLRTGSNYGYTF
>-|TRBV5-4|TRBJ2-7|14|-
TGTGCCAGCAGCTTTTCAGAGGGCGCCTACGAGCAGTACTTC
CASSFSEGAYEQYF
>TRBD1|TRBV5-1|TRBJ1-6|14|-
TGCGCCAGCAGCTTTGGGGACAGCAATTCACCCCTCCACTTT
CASSFGDSNSPLHF
>TRBD1|TRBV3-1/TRBV3-2|TRBJ2-7|15|-
TGTGCCAGCAGTCCCCCGGGACAGGGGGTCTACGAGCAGTACTTC
CASSPPGQGVYEQYF
>TRBD1|TRBV4-1|TRBJ1-1|14|-
TGCGCCAGCAGCCACCGGACAGGGGCAACTGAAGCTTTCTTT
CASSHRTGATEAFF
>TRBD1|TRBV5-6|TRBJ2-7|14|once
TGTGCCAGCAGCGCCAATCAGGGGGCGGGGGAGCAGTACTTC
CASSANQGAGEQYF
>TRBD1|TRBV30|TRBJ2-7|13|-
TGTGCCTGGTCCGGGACAGAGTTACGTGGGCAGTACTTC
CAWSGTELRGQYF
>-|TRBV4-2|TRBJ2-5|15|-
TGTGCCAGCAGCCAAGGGGGCCAGGGGCTGGAGACCCAGTACTTC
CASSQGGQGLETQYF
>TRBD2|TRBV18|TRBJ2-7|17|-
TGTGCCAGCTCACCTAGAACTAGCGGGGGCCGCTCCTACGAGCAGTACTTC
CASSPRTSGGRSYEQYF
>TRBD2|TRBV4-2|TRBJ2-3|14|-
TGTGCCAGCGGTTCGGGGGGTAGCACAGATACGCAGTATTTT
CASGSGGSTDTQYF
>-|TRBV7-6|TRBJ2-1|15|-
TGTGCCAGCGGCCGAGGGGGGGGCCGATCCAATGAGCAGTTCTTC
CASGRGGGRSNEQFF